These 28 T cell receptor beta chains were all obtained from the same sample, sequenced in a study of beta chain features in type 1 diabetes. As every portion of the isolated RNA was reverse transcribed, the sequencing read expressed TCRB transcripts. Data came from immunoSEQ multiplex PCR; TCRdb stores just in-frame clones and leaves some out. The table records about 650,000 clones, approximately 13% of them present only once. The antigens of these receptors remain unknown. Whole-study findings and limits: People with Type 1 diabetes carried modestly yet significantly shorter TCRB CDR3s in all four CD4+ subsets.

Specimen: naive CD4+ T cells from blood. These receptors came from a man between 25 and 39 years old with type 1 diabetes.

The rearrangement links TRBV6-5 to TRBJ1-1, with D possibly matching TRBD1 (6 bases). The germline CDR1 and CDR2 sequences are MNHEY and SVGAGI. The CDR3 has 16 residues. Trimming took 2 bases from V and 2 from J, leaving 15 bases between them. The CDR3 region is CASSYLPGGGNTEAFF. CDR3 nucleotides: TGTGCCAGCAGTTACCTACCGGGAGGGGGAAACACTGAAGCTTTCTTT.

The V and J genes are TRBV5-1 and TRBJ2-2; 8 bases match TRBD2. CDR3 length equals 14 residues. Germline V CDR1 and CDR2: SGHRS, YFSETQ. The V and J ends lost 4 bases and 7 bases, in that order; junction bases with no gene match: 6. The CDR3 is CASSAPGRGGELFF. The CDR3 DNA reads TGCGCCAGCAGCGCCCCCGGGAGGGGCGGGGAGCTGTTTTTT. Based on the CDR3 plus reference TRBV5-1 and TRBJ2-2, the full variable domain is KAGVTQTPRYLIKTRGQQVTLSCSPISGHRSVSWYQQTPGQGLQFLFEYFSETQRNKGNFPGRFSGRQFSNSRSEMNVSTLELGDSALYLCASSAPGRGGELFFGEGSRLTVL.

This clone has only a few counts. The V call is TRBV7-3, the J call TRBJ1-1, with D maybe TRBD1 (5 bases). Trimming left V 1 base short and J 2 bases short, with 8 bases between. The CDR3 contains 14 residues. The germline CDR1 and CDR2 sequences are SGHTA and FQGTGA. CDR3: CASSLSRDNTEAFF. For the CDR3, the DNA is TGTGCCAGCAGCTTAAGCAGGGACAACACTGAAGCTTTCTTT.

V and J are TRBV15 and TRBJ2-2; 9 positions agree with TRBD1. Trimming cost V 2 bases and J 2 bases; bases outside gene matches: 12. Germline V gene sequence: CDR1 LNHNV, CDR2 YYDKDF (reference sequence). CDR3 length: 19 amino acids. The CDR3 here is CATSRPGQGPTSNTGELFF. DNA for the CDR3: TGTGCCACCAGCAGACCGGGACAGGGACCAACTTCTAACACCGGGGAGCTGTTTTTT.

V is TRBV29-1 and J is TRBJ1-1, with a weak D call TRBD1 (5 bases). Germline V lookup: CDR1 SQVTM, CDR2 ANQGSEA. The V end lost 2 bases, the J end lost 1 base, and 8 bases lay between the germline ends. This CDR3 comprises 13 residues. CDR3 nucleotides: TGCAGCGTTGAACAGGGTGAGAACACTGAAGCTTTCTTT. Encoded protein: CSVEQGENTEAFF.

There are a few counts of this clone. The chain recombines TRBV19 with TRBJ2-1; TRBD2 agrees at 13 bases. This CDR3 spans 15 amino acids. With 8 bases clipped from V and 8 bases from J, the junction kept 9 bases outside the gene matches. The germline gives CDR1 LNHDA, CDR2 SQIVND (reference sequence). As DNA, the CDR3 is TGTGCCAGTGCTGAACTAGCGGGGGGGCGAGATGAGCAGTTCTTC. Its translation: CASAELAGGRDEQFF.

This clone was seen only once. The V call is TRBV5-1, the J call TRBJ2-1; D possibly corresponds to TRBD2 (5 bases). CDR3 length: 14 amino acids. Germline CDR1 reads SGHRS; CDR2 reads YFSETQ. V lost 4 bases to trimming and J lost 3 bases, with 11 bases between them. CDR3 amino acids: CASSRRRDYNEQFF. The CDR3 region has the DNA TGCGCCAGCAGCAGACGACGGGACTACAATGAGCAGTTCTTC. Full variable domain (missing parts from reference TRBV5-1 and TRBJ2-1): KAGVTQTPRYLIKTRGQQVTLSCSPISGHRSVSWYQQTPGQGLQFLFEYFSETQRNKGNFPGRFSGRQFSNSRSEMNVSTLELGDSALYLCASSRRRDYNEQFFGPGTRLTVL.

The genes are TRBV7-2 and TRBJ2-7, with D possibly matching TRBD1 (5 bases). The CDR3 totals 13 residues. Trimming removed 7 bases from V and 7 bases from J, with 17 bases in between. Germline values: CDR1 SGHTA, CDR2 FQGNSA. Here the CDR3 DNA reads TGTGCCAGCACCCCGACGGGCTGGACAGAGCAGTACTTC. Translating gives CASTPTGWTEQYF. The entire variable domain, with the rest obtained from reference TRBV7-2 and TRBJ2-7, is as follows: GAGVSQSPSNKVTEKGKDVELRCDPISGHTALYWYRQSLGQGLEFLIYFQGNSAPDKSGLPSDRFSAERTGGSVSTLTIQRTQQEDSAVYLCASTPTGWTEQYFGPGTRLTVT.

CDR3 coding DNA: TGTGCCAGCAGCTTTCGAATTACAGGGGGCTTCGCAGATACGCAGTATTTT. Amino acids: CASSFRITGGFADTQYF. The chain joins TRBV5-4 to TRBJ2-3, with 9 bases that match TRBD1. The CDR3 sequence is 17 residues long. CDR1 is SGHNT, CDR2 YYREEE, per germline (reference sequence). V shed 2 bases and J 4 bases; nucleotides not matched to a gene: 11.

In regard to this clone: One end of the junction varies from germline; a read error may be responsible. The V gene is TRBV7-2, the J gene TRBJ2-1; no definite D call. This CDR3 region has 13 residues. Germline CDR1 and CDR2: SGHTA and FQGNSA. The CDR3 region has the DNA TGTGACAGCAGCCCTCTTGCAATAAATGAGCAGTTCTTC. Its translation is CDSSPLAINEQFF.

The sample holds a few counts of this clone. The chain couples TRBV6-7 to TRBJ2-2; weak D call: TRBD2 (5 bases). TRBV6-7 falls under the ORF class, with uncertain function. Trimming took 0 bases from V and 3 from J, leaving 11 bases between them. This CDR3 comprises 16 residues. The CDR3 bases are TGTGCCAGCAGTTACTCGAGGGTATTATACACCGGGGAGCTGTTTTTT. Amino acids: CASSYSRVLYTGELFF.

This CDR3 is CASGGGVTDTQYF. The DNA for the CDR3 is TGTGCCAGCGGGGGCGGGGTAACAGATACGCAGTATTTT. This chain connects TRBV2 to TRBJ2-3; the D gene could be TRBD1 or TRBD2 (6 bases each). Germline-derived CDR1 and CDR2 are SNHLY and FYNNEI. The CDR3 has 13 amino acids. Trimming took off 8 bases at V and 3 bases at J, with 12 bases between the two ends.

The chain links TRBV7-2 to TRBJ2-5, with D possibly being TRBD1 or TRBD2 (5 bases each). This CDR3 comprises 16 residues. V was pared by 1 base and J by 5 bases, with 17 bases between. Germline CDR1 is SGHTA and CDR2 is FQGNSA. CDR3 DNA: TGTGCCAGCAGCTTAGTTTGGGCAGGGAGCCGGGAGACCCAGTACTTC. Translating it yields CASSLVWAGSRETQYF.

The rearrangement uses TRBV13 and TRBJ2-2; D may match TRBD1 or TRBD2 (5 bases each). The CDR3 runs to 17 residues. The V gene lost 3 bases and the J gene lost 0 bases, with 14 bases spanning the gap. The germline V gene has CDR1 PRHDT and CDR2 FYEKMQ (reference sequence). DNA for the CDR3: TGTGCCAGCAGCTTCCGAGGTGGGACGGCGAACACCGGGGAGCTGTTTTTT. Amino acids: CASSFRGGTANTGELFF.

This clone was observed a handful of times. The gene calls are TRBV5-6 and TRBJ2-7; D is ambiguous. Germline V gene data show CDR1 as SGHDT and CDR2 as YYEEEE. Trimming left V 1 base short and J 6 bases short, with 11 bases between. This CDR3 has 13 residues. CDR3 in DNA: TGTGCCAGCAGCTTGACCTGGTCGGGCGAGCAGTACTTC. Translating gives CASSLTWSGEQYF.

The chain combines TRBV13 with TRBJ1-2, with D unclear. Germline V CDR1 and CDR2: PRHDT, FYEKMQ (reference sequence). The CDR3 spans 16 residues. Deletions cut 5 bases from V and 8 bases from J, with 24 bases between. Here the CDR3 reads CASSPTRTREGRGYTF. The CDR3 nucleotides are TGTGCCAGCAGCCCAACAAGGACGCGGGAAGGGCGCGGCTACACCTTC.

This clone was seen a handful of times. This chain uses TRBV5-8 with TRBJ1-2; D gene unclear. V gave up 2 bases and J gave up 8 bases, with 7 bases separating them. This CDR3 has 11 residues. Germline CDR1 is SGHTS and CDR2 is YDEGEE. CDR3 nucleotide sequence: TGTGCCAGCAGCTTCGGGCCCGGCTACACCTTC. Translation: CASSFGPGYTF. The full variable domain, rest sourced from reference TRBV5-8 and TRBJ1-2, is EAGVTQSPTHLIKTRGQQATLRCSPISGHTSVYWYQQALGLGLQFLLWYDEGEERNRGNFPPRFSGRQFPNYSSELNVNALELEDSALYLCASSFGPGYTFGSGTRLTVV.

The CDR3 reads CATSRAGAFQETQYF. The CDR3 bases are TGTGCCACCAGCAGAGCCGGGGCATTTCAAGAGACCCAGTACTTC. The genes are TRBV15 and TRBJ2-5, with D possibly called TRBD1 or TRBD2 (5 bases each). Looked up from germline, CDR1 is LNHNV and CDR2 is YYDKDF (reference sequence). Trimming left V 1 base short and J 2 bases short, with 11 bases between. This CDR3 is built from 15 residues.

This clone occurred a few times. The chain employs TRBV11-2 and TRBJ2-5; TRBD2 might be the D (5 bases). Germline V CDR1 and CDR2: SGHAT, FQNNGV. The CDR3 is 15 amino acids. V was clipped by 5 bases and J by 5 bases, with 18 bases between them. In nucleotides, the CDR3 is TGTGCCAGCAGCCGCGTGCGGATGGAGGCGGAGACCCAGTACTTC. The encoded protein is CASSRVRMEAETQYF. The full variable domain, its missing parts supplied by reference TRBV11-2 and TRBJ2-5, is EAGVAQSPRYKIIEKRQSVAFWCNPISGHATLYWYQQILGQGPKLLIQFQNNGVVDDSQLPKDRFSAERLKGVDSTLKIQPAKLEDSAVYLCASSRVRMEAETQYFGPGTRLLVL.

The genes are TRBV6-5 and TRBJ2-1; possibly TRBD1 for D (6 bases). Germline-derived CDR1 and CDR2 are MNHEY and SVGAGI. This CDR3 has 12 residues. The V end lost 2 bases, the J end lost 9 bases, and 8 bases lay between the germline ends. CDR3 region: CASSYRGTEQFF. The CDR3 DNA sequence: TGTGCCAGCAGTTACAGGGGGACTGAGCAGTTCTTC.

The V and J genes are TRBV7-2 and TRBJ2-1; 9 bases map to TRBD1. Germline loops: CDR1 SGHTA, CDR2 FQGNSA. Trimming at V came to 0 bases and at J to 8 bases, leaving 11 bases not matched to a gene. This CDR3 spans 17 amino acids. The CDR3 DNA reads TGTGCCAGCAGCTTAGCTGGGACAGGGTATCCCCCTCATGAGCAGTTCTTC. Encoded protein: CASSLAGTGYPPHEQFF.

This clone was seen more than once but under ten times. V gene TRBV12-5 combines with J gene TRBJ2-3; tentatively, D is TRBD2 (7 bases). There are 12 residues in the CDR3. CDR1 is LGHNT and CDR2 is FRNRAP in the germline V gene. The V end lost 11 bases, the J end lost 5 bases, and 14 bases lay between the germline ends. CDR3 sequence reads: CAAGGLVDTQYF. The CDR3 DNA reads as TGTGCTGCCGGGGGGCTGGTAGATACGCAGTATTTT.

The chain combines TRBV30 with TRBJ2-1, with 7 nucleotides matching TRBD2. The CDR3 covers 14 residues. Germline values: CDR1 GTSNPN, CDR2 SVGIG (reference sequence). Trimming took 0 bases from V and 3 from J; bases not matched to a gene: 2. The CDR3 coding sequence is TGTGCCTGGAGTGTCGGGGGGTACTACAATGAGCAGTTCTTC. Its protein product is CAWSVGGYYNEQFF.

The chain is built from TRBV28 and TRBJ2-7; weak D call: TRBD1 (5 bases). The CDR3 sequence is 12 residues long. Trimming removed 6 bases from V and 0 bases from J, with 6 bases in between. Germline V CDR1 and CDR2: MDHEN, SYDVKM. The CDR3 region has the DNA TGTGCCAGCAGCACAGGCTCCTACGAGCAGTACTTC. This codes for CASSTGSYEQYF.

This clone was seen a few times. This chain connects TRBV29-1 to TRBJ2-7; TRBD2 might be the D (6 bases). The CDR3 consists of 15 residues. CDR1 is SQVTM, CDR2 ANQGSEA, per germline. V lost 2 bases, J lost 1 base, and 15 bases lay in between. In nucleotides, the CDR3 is TGCAGCGTTGAATTGGGGGGATCTGTGTCCTACGAGCAGTACTTC. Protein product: CSVELGGSVSYEQYF.

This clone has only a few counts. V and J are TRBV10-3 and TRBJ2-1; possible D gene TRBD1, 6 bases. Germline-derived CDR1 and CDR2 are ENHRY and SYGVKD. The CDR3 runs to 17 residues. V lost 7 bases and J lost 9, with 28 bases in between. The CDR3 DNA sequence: TGTGCCATCATGGGGAACCATCACCCTCAGGGGAAGGGTGAGCAGTTCTTC. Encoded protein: CAIMGNHHPQGKGEQFF.

The CDR3 loop reads CASSQGRVREKLFF. The CDR3 DNA sequence: TGTGCCAGTAGTCAGGGCAGGGTGCGGGAAAAACTGTTTTTT. The V call is TRBV27, the J call TRBJ1-4, with D maybe TRBD1 (5 bases). Trimming stripped 9 bases from V and 8 bases from J, with 19 bases between. CDR3 size: 14 residues. Germline loops: CDR1 MNHEY, CDR2 SMNVEV (reference sequence). Full variable domain (remainder filled in from reference TRBV27 and TRBJ1-4): EAQVTQNPRYLITVTGKKLTVTCSQNMNHEYMSWYRQDPGLGLRQIYYSMNVEVTDKGDVPEGYKVSRKEKRNFPLILESPSPNQTSLYFCASSQGRVREKLFFGSGTQLSVL.

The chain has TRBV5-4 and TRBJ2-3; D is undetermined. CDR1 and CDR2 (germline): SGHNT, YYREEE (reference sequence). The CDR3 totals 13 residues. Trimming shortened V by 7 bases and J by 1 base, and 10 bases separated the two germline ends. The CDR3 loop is CASSPPRTDTQYF. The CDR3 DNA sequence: TGTGCCAGCTCCCCACCGCGCACAGATACGCAGTATTTT.